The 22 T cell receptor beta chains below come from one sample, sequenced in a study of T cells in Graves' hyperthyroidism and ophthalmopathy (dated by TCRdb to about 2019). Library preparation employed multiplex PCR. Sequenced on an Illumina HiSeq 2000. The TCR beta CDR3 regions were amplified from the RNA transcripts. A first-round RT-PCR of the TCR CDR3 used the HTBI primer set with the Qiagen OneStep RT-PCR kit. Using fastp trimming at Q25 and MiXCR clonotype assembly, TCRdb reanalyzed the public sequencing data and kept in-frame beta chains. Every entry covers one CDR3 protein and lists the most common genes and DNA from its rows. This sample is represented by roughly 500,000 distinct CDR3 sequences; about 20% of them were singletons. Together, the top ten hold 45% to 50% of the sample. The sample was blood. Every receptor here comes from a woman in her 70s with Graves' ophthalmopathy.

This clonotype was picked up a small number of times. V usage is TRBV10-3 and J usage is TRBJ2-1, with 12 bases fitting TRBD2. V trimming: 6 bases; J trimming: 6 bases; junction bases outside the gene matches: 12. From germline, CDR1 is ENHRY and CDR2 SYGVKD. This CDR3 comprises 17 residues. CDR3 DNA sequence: TGTGCCATCAGCGGTTGGACTAGCGGGAACGGTCCCAATGAGCAGTTCTTC. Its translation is CAISGWTSGNGPNEQFF.

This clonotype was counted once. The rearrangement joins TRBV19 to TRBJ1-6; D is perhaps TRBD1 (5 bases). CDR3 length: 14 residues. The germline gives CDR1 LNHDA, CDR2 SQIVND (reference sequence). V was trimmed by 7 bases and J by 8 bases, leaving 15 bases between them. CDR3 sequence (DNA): TGTGCCAGTACCCAGGGCTTGGGGGATTCACCCCTCCACTTT. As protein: CASTQGLGDSPLHF.

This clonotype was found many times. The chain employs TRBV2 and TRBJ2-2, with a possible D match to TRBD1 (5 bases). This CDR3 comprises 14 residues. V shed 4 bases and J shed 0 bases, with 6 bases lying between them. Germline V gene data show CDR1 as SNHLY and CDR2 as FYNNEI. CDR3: CASSGGPNTGELFF. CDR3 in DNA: TGTGCCAGCAGTGGGGGCCCGAACACCGGGGAGCTGTTTTTT. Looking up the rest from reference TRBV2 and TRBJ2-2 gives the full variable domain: EPEVTQTPSHQVTQMGQEVILRCVPISNHLYFYWYRQILGQKVEFLVSFYNNEISEKSEIFDDQFSVERPDGSNFTLKIRSTKLEDSAMYFCASSGGPNTGELFFGEGSRLTVL.

DNA for the CDR3: TGTGCCAGCAGTTTACTTGGAGGGGGAAAAAATCAGCCCCAGCATTTT. Its translation: CASSLLGGGKNQPQHF. V gene TRBV28 combines with J gene TRBJ1-5; a weak D match, TRBD1 (6 bases). Germline CDR1 reads MDHEN; CDR2 reads SYDVKM. The CDR3 is 16 amino acids. V lost 2 bases to trimming and J lost 4 bases, with 15 bases between them.

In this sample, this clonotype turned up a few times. CDR3 amino acids: CASGVWRDLLTGELFF. In DNA form, the CDR3 reads TGTGCCAGCGGAGTTTGGCGGGACCTCCTCACCGGGGAGCTGTTTTTT. The chain joins TRBV13 to TRBJ2-2, with D perhaps TRBD2 (6 bases). V was pared by 8 bases and J by 4 bases, with 20 bases between. This CDR3 has 16 amino acids. Germline V gene sequence: CDR1 PRHDT, CDR2 FYEKMQ (reference sequence).

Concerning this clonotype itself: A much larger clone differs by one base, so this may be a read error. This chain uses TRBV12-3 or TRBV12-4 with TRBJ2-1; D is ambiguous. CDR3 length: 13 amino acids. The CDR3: CASSRVRYIEQFF. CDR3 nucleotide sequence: TGTGCCAGCAGCCGGGTGCGTTACATTGAGCAGTTCTTC.

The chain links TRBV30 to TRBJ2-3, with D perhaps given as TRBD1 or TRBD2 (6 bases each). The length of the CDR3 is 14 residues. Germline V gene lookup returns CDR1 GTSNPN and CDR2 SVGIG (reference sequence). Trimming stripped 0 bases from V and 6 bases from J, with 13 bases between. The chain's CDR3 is CAWSVGGQGDTQYF. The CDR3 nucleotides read TGTGCCTGGAGTGTAGGAGGGCAGGGGGATACGCAGTATTTT.

The CDR3 nucleotides read TGTGCCAGCAGATTCAACCGGGACCCGAGAGAGACCCAGTACTTC. The encoded protein is CASRFNRDPRETQYF. This chain connects TRBV27 to TRBJ2-5, with D perhaps TRBD1 or TRBD2 (5 bases each). V lost 6 bases to trimming and J lost 4 bases, with 18 bases between them. This CDR3 is built from 15 residues. The germline V gene has CDR1 MNHEY and CDR2 SMNVEV (reference sequence).

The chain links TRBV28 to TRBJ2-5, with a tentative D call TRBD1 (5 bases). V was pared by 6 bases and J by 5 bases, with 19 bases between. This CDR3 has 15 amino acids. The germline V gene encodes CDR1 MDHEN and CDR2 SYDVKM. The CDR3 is CASSLTAGMRETQYF. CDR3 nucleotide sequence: TGTGCCAGCAGCTTGACGGCAGGGATGAGGGAGACCCAGTACTTC.

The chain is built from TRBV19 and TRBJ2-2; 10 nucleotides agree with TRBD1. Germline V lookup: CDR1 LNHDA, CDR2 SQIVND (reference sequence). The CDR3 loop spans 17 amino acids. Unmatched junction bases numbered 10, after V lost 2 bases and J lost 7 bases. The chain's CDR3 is CASSIQLGTGVGGELFF. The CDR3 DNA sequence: TGTGCCAGTAGTATACAGCTTGGGACAGGGGTCGGCGGGGAGCTGTTTTTT.

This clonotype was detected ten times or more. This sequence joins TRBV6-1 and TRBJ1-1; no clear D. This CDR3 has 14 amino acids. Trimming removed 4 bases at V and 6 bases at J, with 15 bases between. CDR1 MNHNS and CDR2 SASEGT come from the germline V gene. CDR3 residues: CASSAGNIRAEAFF. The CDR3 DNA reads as TGTGCCAGCAGTGCCGGGAATATAAGGGCTGAAGCTTTCTTT.

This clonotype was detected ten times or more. The CDR3 loop reads CASSFGGPYEQYF. The DNA of the CDR3 is TGTGCCAGCAGTTTCGGGGGACCCTACGAGCAGTACTTC. The chain has TRBV12-3 or TRBV12-4 and TRBJ2-7; tentatively, D is TRBD2 (6 bases). V shed 3 bases and J shed 2 bases, with 8 bases lying between them. This CDR3 comprises 13 residues.

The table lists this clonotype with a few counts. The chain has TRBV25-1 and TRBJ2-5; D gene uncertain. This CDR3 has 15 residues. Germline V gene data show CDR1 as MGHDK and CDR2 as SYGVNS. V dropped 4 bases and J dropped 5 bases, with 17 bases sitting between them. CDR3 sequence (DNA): TGTGCCAGCAGTGTCTCCCGATCGGGTGGGGAGACCCAGTACTTC. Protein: CASSVSRSGGETQYF. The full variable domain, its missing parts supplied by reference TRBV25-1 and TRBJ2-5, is EADIYQTPRYLVIGTGKKITLECSQTMGHDKMYWYQQDPGMELHLIHYSYGVNSTEKGDLSSESTVSRIRTEHFPLTLESARPSHTSQYLCASSVSRSGGETQYFGPGTRLLVL.

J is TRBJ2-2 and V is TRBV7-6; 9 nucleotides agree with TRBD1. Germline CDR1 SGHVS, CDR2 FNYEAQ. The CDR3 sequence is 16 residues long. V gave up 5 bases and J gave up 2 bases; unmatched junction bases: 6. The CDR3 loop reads CASSPRTGENTGELFF. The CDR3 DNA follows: TGTGCCAGCAGCCCTCGGACAGGGGAAAACACCGGGGAGCTGTTTTTT.

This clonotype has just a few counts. The DNA of the CDR3 is TGTGCCAGCAGCCTCTCCGGACAGGGGAACACTGAAGCTTTCTTT. Translating it yields CASSLSGQGNTEAFF. The chain has TRBV11-3 and TRBJ1-1; 8 bases are a match to TRBD1. The germline V gene encodes CDR1 SGHNT and CDR2 YENEEA. This CDR3 spans 15 amino acids. V dropped 5 bases and J dropped 1; count of bases not matched to a gene: 6.

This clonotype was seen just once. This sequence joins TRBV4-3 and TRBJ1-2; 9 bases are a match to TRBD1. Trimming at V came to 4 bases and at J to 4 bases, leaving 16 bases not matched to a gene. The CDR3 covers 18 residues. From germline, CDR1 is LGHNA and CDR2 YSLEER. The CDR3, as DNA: TGCGCCAGCAGCCTCGAAACCGGGACAGGGATTCGATTCTATGGCTACACCTTC. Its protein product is CASSLETGTGIRFYGYTF.

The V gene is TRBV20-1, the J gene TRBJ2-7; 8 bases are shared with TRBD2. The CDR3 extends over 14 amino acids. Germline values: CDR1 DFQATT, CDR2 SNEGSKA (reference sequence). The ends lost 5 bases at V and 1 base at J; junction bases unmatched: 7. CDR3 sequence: CSAPGTSGSYEQYF. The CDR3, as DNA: TGCAGTGCTCCAGGGACTAGTGGGTCCTACGAGCAGTACTTC.

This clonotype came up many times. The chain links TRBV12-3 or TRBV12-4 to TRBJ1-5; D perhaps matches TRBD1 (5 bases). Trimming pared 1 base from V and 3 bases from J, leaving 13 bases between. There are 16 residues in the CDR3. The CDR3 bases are TGTGCCAGCAGTTTAGGATGGAGGGGTTACAATCAGCCCCAGCATTTT. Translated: CASSLGWRGYNQPQHF.

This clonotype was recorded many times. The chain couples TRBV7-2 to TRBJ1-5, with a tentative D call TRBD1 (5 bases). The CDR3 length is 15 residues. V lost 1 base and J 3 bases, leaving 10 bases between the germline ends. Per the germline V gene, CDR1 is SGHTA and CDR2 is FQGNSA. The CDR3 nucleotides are TGTGCCAGCAGCTTAGGCGGGGCTACCAATCAGCCCCAGCATTTT. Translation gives CASSLGGATNQPQHF.

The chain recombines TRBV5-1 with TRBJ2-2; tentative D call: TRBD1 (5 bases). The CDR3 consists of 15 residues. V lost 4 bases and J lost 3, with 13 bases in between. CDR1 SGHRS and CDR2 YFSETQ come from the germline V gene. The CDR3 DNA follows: TGCGCCAGCAGCAAAGGACACCTTGACACCGGGGAGCTGTTTTTT. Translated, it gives CASSKGHLDTGELFF. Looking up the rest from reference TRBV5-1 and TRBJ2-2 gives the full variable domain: KAGVTQTPRYLIKTRGQQVTLSCSPISGHRSVSWYQQTPGQGLQFLFEYFSETQRNKGNFPGRFSGRQFSNSRSEMNVSTLELGDSALYLCASSKGHLDTGELFFGEGSRLTVL.

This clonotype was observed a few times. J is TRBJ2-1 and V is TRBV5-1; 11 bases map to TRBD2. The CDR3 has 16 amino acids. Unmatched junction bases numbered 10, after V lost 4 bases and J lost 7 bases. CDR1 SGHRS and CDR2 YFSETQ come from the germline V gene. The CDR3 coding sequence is TGCGCCAGCAGCCAATCCACTAGCGGGAGCTTAAATGAGCAGTTCTTC. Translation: CASSQSTSGSLNEQFF.

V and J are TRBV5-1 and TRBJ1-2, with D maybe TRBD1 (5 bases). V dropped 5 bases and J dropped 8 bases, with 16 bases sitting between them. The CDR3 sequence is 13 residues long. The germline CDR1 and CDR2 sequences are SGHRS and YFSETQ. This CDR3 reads CASRRSQGDGYTF. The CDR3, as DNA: TGCGCCAGCAGAAGAAGTCAGGGTGACGGCTACACCTTC.